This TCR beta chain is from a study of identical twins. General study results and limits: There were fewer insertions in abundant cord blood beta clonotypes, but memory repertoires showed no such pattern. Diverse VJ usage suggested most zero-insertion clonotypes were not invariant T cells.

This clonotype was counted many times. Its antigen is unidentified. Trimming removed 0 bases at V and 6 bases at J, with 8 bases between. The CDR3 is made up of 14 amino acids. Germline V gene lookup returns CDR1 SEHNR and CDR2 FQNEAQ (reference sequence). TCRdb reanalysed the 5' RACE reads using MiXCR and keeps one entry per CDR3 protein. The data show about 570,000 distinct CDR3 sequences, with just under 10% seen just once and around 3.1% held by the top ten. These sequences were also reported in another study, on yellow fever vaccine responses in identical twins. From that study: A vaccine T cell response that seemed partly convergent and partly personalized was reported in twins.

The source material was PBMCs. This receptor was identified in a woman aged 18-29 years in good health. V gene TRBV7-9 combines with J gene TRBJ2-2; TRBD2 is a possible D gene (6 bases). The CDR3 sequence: CASSLAEGAGELFF. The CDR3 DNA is TGTGCCAGCAGCTTAGCGGAGGGCGCCGGGGAGCTGTTTTTT.